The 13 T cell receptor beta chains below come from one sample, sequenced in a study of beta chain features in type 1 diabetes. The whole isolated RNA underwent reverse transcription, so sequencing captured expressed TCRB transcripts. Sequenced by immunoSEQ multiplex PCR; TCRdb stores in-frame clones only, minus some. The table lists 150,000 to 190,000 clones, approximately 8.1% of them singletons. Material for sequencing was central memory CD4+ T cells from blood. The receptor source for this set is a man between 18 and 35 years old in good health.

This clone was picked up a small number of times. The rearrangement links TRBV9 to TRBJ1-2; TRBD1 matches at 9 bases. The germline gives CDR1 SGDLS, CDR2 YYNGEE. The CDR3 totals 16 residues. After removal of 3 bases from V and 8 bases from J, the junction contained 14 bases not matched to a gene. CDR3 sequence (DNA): TGTGCCAGCAGCGGTTTGACAGGGGGTGGTATCCGGGGCTACACCTTC. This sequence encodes CASSGLTGGGIRGYTF.

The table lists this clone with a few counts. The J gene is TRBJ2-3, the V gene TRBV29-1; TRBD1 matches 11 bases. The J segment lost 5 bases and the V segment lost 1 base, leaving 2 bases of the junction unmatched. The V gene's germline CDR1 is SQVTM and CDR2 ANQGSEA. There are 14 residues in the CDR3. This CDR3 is CSVEGTGGGDTQYF. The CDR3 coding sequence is TGCAGCGTTGAAGGGACAGGGGGCGGAGATACGCAGTATTTT.

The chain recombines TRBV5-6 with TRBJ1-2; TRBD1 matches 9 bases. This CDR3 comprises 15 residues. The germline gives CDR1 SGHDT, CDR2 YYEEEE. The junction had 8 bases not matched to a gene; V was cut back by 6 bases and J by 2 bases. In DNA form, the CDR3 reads TGTGCCAGCACCGTCATGACAGGGGGGAACTATGGCTACACCTTC. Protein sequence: CASTVMTGGNYGYTF.

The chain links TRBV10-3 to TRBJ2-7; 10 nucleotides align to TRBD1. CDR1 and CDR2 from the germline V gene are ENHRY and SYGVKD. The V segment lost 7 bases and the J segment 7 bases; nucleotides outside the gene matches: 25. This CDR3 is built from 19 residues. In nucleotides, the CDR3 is TGTGCCATCACCACCCGGGGACAGGGGTACGCTAGCCCCACGGGGGAGCAGTACTTC. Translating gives CAITTRGQGYASPTGEQYF.

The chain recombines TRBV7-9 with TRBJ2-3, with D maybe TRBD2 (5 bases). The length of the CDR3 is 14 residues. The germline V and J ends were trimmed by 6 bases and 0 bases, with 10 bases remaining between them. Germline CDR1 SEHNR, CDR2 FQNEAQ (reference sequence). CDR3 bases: TGTGCCAGCAGGGCTGGACTGAGCACAGATACGCAGTATTTT. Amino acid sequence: CASRAGLSTDTQYF.

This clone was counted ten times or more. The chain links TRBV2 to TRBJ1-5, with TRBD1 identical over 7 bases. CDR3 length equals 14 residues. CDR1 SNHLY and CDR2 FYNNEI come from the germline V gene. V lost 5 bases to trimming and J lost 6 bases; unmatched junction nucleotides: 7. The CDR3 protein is CASSPGQYGQPQHF. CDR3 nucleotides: TGTGCCAGCAGTCCGGGACAGTACGGTCAGCCCCAGCATTTT.

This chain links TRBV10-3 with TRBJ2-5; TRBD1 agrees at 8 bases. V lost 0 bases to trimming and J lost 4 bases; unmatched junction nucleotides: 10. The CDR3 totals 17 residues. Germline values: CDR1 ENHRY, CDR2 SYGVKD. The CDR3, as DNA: TGTGCCATCAGTGAGTCGATGTTAGCAGGGGGCATAGAGACCCAGTACTTC. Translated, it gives CAISESMLAGGIETQYF.

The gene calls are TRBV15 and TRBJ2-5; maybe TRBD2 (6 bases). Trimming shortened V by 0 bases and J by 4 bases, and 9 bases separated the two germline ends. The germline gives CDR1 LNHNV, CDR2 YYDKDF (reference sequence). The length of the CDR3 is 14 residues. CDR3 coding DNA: TGTGCCACCAGCAGAGATGGAGGGGCAGAGACCCAGTACTTC. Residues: CATSRDGGAETQYF.

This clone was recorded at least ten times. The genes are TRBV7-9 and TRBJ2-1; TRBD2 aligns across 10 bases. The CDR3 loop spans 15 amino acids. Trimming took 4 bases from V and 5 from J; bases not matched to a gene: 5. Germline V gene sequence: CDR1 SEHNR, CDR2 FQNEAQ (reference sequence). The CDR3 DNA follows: TGTGCCAGCAGCTCAGGACTAGCGGTCAACAATGAGCAGTTCTTC. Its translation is CASSSGLAVNNEQFF.

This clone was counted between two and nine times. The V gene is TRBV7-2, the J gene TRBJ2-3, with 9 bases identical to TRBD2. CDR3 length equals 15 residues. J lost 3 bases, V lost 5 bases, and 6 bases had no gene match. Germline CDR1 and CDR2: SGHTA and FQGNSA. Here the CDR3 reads CASSRSGGFTDTQYF. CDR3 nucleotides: TGTGCCAGCAGCCGGAGCGGGGGGTTTACAGATACGCAGTATTTT.

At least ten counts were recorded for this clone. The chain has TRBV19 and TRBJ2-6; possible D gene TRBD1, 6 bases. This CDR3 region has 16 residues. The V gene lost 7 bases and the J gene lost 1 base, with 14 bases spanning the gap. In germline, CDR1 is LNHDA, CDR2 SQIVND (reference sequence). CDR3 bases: TGTGCCAGTAATTCACACAGGGATTCTGGGGCCAACGTCCTGACTTTC. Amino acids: CASNSHRDSGANVLTF.

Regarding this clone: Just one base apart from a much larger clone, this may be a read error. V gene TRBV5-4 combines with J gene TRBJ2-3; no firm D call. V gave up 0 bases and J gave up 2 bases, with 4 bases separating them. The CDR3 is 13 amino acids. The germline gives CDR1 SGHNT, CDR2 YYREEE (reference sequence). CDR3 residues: CASSLDFTDTQYF. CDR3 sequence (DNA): TGTGCCAGCAGCTTGGACTTCACAGATACGCAGTATTTT.

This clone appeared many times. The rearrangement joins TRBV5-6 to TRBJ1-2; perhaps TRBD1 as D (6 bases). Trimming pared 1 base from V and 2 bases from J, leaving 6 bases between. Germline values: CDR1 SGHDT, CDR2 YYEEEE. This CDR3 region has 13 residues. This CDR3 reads CASSLRGNYGYTF. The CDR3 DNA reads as TGTGCCAGCAGCTTGAGGGGGAACTATGGCTACACCTTC.